One and the same sample provided the 27 T cell receptor beta chains below, sequenced in a study of T cells in Graves' hyperthyroidism and ophthalmopathy. Template material for amplifying TCR beta CDR3 regions consisted of RNA transcripts. HTBI primers were the set used in a first-round RT-PCR of the TCR CDR3. Each CDR3 protein gets one entry after TCRdb re-called the multiplex PCR reads with MiXCR. The table records 500,000 to 800,000 distinct CDR3 sequences, 45% of them present only once. The sample taken for sequencing was peripheral blood or thyroid tissue (not recorded which). Every receptor here comes from an adult man with Graves' disease, either hyperthyroidism or ophthalmopathy (not recorded which).

This clonotype was detected a few times. The chain couples TRBV20-1 to TRBJ2-5; the match to TRBD1 covers 7 bases. The CDR3 runs to 13 residues. Germline CDR1 is DFQATT and CDR2 is SNEGSKA (reference sequence). Germline trimming cut 6 bases from V and 5 bases from J; bases unmatched to any gene: 9. CDR3 DNA: TGCAGTGCCCGAATGACAGGGCCCGAGACCCAGTACTTC. The encoded protein is CSARMTGPETQYF.

The genes are TRBV5-1 and TRBJ2-5; no clear D gene. The germline V and J ends were trimmed by 4 bases and 5 bases, with 9 bases remaining between them. The CDR3 spans 12 residues. Germline V gene lookup returns CDR1 SGHRS and CDR2 YFSETQ. The CDR3 is CASSVGPETQYF. In nucleotides, the CDR3 is TGCGCCAGCAGCGTAGGACCGGAGACCCAGTACTTC.

The sample holds a few counts of this clonotype. This chain connects TRBV24-1 to TRBJ2-2, with 11 bases lining up with TRBD2. This CDR3 has 16 amino acids. Germline trimming cut 4 bases from V and 6 bases from J; bases unmatched to any gene: 6. CDR1 KGHDR and CDR2 SFDVKD come from the germline V gene. The CDR3 sequence: CATSDLAGGPPGELFF. The CDR3 DNA follows: TGTGCCACCAGTGACCTAGCGGGAGGACCCCCCGGGGAGCTGTTTTTT.

This rearrangement joins TRBV7-3 to TRBJ1-5; no clear D gene. Germline values: CDR1 SGHTA, CDR2 FQGTGA. The CDR3 is 15 amino acids. V lost 7 bases to trimming and J lost 1 base, with 14 bases between them. CDR3 in DNA: TGTGCCAGCACCTTGGGTTGGCAGAGCAATCAGCCCCAGCATTTT. Translation gives CASTLGWQSNQPQHF.

The V and J genes are TRBV25-1 and TRBJ2-7; a weak D match, TRBD1 (5 bases). CDR1 and CDR2 (germline): MGHDK, SYGVNS. The CDR3 runs to 13 residues. Trimming took 6 bases from V and 5 from J, leaving 14 bases between them. This CDR3 reads CASSVEARDEQYF. The CDR3 DNA reads as TGTGCCAGCAGCGTAGAGGCCAGGGACGAGCAGTACTTC.

This chain links TRBV2 with TRBJ1-2; no clear D gene. Germline V gene lookup returns CDR1 SNHLY and CDR2 FYNNEI. The CDR3 contains 14 residues. The ends were cut back, 3 bases at V and 7 bases at J, with 15 bases in the middle. CDR3 sequence reads: CASSELIGGLGYTF. The CDR3 region has the DNA TGTGCCAGCAGTGAGCTTATAGGAGGGCTTGGCTACACCTTC.

In its sample, this clonotype was seen many times. The chain combines TRBV15 with TRBJ1-3; tentative D call: TRBD1 (6 bases). V lost 3 bases and J 1 base, leaving 10 bases between the germline ends. The CDR3 totals 15 residues. In germline, CDR1 is LNHNV, CDR2 YYDKDF (reference sequence). The CDR3 is CATSRDRLSGNTIYF. Written as DNA, the CDR3 is TGTGCCACCAGCAGGGACAGATTGTCTGGAAACACCATATATTTT.

This chain links TRBV10-3 with TRBJ2-5; D ambiguous. The V end lost 7 bases, the J end lost 0 bases, and 18 bases lay between the germline ends. Germline assignment: CDR1 ENHRY and CDR2 SYGVKD. The CDR3 loop spans 16 amino acids. The CDR3 is CAINQADGSHQETQYF. In DNA form, the CDR3 reads TGTGCCATCAACCAAGCCGACGGGTCTCACCAAGAGACCCAGTACTTC.

This rearrangement joins TRBV10-3 to TRBJ1-2; TRBD1 agrees at 8 bases. Germline assignment: CDR1 ENHRY and CDR2 SYGVKD. V lost 7 bases and J lost 5; bases outside the gene matches: 6. The CDR3 is made up of 13 amino acids. CDR3 DNA: TGTGCCATCACTGGGACAGGACTTTATGGCTACACCTTC. Translating gives CAITGTGLYGYTF.

Turning to this clonotype: A read error may explain this, as a much larger clone is one base away. The chain has TRBV10-3 and TRBJ1-5; D gene ambiguous. Trimming removed 8 bases from V and 3 bases from J, with 11 bases in between. Germline CDR1 reads ENHRY; CDR2 reads SYGVKD. The CDR3 has 13 amino acids. The chain's CDR3 is CAIEDLPNQPQHF. Here the CDR3 DNA reads TGTGCCATCGAAGATCTACCCAATCAGCCCCAGCATTTT.

The chain uses TRBV5-1 and TRBJ2-7, with 7 bases aligning to TRBD1. This CDR3 region has 15 residues. CDR1 is SGHRS, CDR2 YFSETQ, per germline. Losses at the gene ends were 3 bases for V and 3 bases for J; bases not matched to a gene: 9. The DNA of the CDR3 is TGCGCCAGCAGCTCTGGGACAGCCGTAGACTACGAGCAGTACTTC. Amino acid sequence: CASSSGTAVDYEQYF.

CDR3 nucleotides: TGTGCCAGCAGTAATGGACAGCGGCCCACCGGGGAGCTGTTTTTT. It specifies CASSNGQRPTGELFF. This chain uses TRBV6-6 with TRBJ2-2; a weak D match, TRBD1 (6 bases). This CDR3 has 15 residues. Trimming removed 5 bases at V and 4 bases at J, with 14 bases between. CDR1 and CDR2 (germline): MNHNY, SVGAGI (reference sequence).

The chain has TRBV7-9 and TRBJ1-1; possible D gene TRBD1, 5 bases. Germline V gives CDR1 SEHNR, CDR2 FQNEAQ (reference sequence). The CDR3 has 13 residues. V was clipped by 5 bases and J by 3 bases, with 10 bases between them. The CDR3 loop is CASSLGVYTEAFF. The CDR3 nucleotides are TGTGCCAGCAGCCTAGGGGTGTACACTGAAGCTTTCTTT.

As to this clonotype: One end of the junction is discordant with germline, which a read error may explain. This chain links TRBV20-1 with TRBJ2-5; 9 positions match TRBD2. The CDR3 has 15 amino acids. In germline, CDR1 is DFQATT, CDR2 SNEGSKA (reference sequence). CDR3 DNA sequence: TGCAGTGCCAGAGGGCTAGCGGGGCGGCAAGAGACCCAGTACTTC. It yields the protein CSARGLAGRQETQYF.

The chain employs TRBV7-9 and TRBJ1-1; no reliable D call. The V end lost 7 bases, the J end lost 1 base, and 10 bases lay between the germline ends. The CDR3 has 13 residues. CDR1 and CDR2 (germline): SEHNR, FQNEAQ (reference sequence). The CDR3 spells CASTTTANTEAFF. The CDR3 bases are TGTGCCAGCACCACTACAGCGAACACTGAAGCTTTCTTT.

This clonotype was seen repeatedly, ten times or more. The chain carries TRBV20-1 and TRBJ2-5; the D gene is possibly TRBD2 (5 bases). Trimming took off 3 bases at V and 7 bases at J, with 15 bases between the two ends. CDR3 length: 13 residues. Germline V gene sequence: CDR1 DFQATT, CDR2 SNEGSKA (reference sequence). The CDR3 bases are TGCAGTGCTAGTAGGGCTAGCCTTCTGACCCAGTACTTC. It yields the protein CSASRASLLTQYF.

As for this clonotype: Because it lacks the conserved phenylalanine or tryptophan at the end, this CDR3 is likely a read error. It is unclear where the CDR3 begins or ends on the DNA, so no DNA is shown, and the CDR3 is as TCRdb lists it. The rearrangement uses TRBV7-9 and TRBJ2-5; TRBD1 was called by the table and not checked on the DNA. With termini counted, the CDR3 has 16 amino acids. Germline CDR1 is SEHNR and CDR2 is FQNEAQ (reference sequence). This chain's CDR3 is CAFPTIGGYYGYTFGS.

The chain is built from TRBV19 and TRBJ1-2; D is perhaps TRBD1 (6 bases). Trimming removed 8 bases at V and 3 bases at J, with 10 bases between. The length of the CDR3 is 12 residues. Germline CDR1 LNHDA, CDR2 SQIVND (reference sequence). CDR3 region: CASEAGDYGYTF. CDR3 coding DNA: TGTGCCAGTGAGGCAGGGGACTATGGCTACACCTTC.

This clonotype showed up just a few times. The CDR3 sequence: CASSLETRGDEQYF. The CDR3 bases are TGTGCCAGCAGTTTAGAGACGAGAGGGGACGAGCAGTACTTC. The V call is TRBV12-3 or TRBV12-4, the J call TRBJ2-7; D may correspond to TRBD1 or TRBD2 (5 bases each). V was trimmed by 1 base and J by 5 bases, leaving 12 bases between them. This CDR3 spans 14 amino acids.

This clonotype was picked up a small number of times. This sequence joins TRBV7-2 and TRBJ1-1; D uncertain. The germline V gene has CDR1 SGHTA and CDR2 FQGNSA. This CDR3 contains 13 residues. The V gene lost 7 bases and the J gene lost 4 bases, with 13 bases spanning the gap. The CDR3 loop is CASTPVAGTEAFF. The CDR3 nucleotides read TGTGCCAGCACCCCGGTGGCGGGCACTGAAGCTTTCTTT.

The chain has TRBV12-3 or TRBV12-4 and TRBJ1-2; TRBD1 matches 9 bases. The CDR3 contains 14 residues. V lost 10 bases and J lost 8; bases outside the gene matches: 14. In nucleotides, the CDR3 is TGTGCCACCACCGGGTGGACAGGGGAGGAAGGCTACACCTTC. Amino acids: CATTGWTGEEGYTF.

This clonotype has just a few counts. This chain links TRBV7-8 with TRBJ1-2, with D perhaps TRBD1 (6 bases). V was trimmed by 0 bases and J by 4 bases, leaving 21 bases between them. Germline V gives CDR1 SGHVS, CDR2 FQNEAQ. The CDR3 is 18 amino acids. This CDR3 is CASSLARLPGGLGYGYTF. As DNA, the CDR3 is TGTGCCAGCAGCTTAGCGCGCTTACCGGGGGGGCTCGGCTATGGCTACACCTTC.

This clonotype was recorded at least ten times. The V call is TRBV25-1, the J call TRBJ2-5; perhaps TRBD1 as D (6 bases). The germline gives CDR1 MGHDK, CDR2 SYGVNS. Trimming took 3 bases from V and 4 from J, leaving 21 bases between them. This CDR3 comprises 17 residues. The CDR3 loop reads CASSDSWGQGSGETQYF. The DNA of the CDR3 is TGTGCCAGCAGTGATAGCTGGGGTCAGGGGTCTGGAGAGACCCAGTACTTC.

In its sample, this clonotype was seen many times. The chain carries TRBV19 and TRBJ1-2, with 8 bases aligning to TRBD1. After removal of 5 bases from V and 2 bases from J, the junction contained 7 bases not matched to a gene. Germline values: CDR1 LNHDA, CDR2 SQIVND (reference sequence). The length of the CDR3 is 15 residues. The CDR3 bases are TGTGCCAGTAGTCCTTGGGACAGGTCGAACTATGGCTACACCTTC. Encoded protein: CASSPWDRSNYGYTF.

This clonotype was detected many times. The chain is built from TRBV7-8 and TRBJ1-4; no reliable D call. Germline V gene sequence: CDR1 SGHVS, CDR2 FQNEAQ. Deletions cut 2 bases from V and 12 bases from J, with 13 bases between. The CDR3 runs to 13 residues. CDR3: CASSLTGFGELFF. CDR3 sequence (DNA): TGTGCCAGCAGCTTAACGGGATTTGGAGAACTGTTTTTT. Supplemented by reference TRBV7-8 and TRBJ1-4, the full variable domain reads GAGVSQSPRYKVAKRGQDVALRCDPISGHVSLFWYQQALGQGPEFLTYFQNEAQLDKSGLPSDRFFAERPEGSVSTLKIQRTQQEDSAVYLCASSLTGFGELFFGSGTQLSVL.

As concerns this clonotype: Being one base from a much bigger clone, this may be a read error. The V and J genes are TRBV7-9 and TRBJ2-7; a weak D match, TRBD2 (5 bases). The CDR3 is 13 amino acids. Germline CDR1 reads SEHNR; CDR2 reads FQNEAQ (reference sequence). Trimming cost V 4 bases and J 2 bases, with 9 bases left between them. Here the CDR3 DNA reads TGTGCCAGCAGCTCGGTCGGGACCTACGAGCAGTACTTC. It translates to CASSSVGTYEQYF.

The chain is built from TRBV7-6 and TRBJ2-7, with 8 bases aligning to TRBD2. The CDR3 spans 17 residues. Losses at the gene ends were 2 bases for V and 2 bases for J; bases not matched to a gene: 11. Germline-derived CDR1 and CDR2 are SGHVS and FNYEAQ. The CDR3 loop reads CASSLHSTGGGAYEQYF. CDR3 DNA sequence: TGTGCCAGCAGCTTACACAGTACGGGGGGGGGCGCCTACGAGCAGTACTTC.